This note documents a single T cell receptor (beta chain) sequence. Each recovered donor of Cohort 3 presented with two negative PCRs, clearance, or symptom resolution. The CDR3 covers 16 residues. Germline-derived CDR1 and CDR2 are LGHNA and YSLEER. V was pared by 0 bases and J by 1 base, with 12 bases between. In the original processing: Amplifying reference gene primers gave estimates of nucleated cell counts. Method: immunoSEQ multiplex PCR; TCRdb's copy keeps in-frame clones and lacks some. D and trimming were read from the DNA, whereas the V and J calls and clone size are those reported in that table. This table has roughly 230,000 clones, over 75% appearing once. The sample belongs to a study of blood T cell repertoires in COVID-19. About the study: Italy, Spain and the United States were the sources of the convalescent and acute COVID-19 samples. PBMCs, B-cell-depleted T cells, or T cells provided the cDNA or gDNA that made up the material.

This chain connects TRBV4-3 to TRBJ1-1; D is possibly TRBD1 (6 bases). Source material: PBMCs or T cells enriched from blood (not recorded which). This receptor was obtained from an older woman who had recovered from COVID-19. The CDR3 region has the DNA TGCGCCAGCAGCCAAGATAGGACAGAAAGGAACACTGAAGCTTTCTTT. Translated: CASSQDRTERNTEAFF.